This TCR beta chain was sequenced for a study of T cells after yellow fever vaccination. Study-level points and caveats: Post-booster reappearance was seen for most primary-vaccination clones (about 96% CD4, 85% to 90% CD8). Researchers report a weaker secondary response that nonetheless peaked faster, day 5 versus 15. Sorted repertoires could include abundant contaminating clonotypes from bulk cells.

V trimming: 4 bases; J trimming: 0 bases; junction bases outside the gene matches: 3. CDR1 and CDR2 from the germline V gene are SGHRS and YFSETQ. This CDR3 region has 15 residues. There are many counts of this clonotype. Its specificity is not known. The 5'RACE template-switching step produced TCR cDNA and added a universal primer site and UMIs. TCRdb re-called the 5' RACE reads through MiXCR, storing one row per CDR3 protein. The sample lists about 310,000 distinct CDR3 sequences; approximately 3.9% were seen once. V and J are TRBV5-1 and TRBJ1-4, with 7 bases matching TRBD1. The source of this sequence is a man in his late teens or twenties who received the YFV17D yellow fever vaccine. The material sequenced was PBMCs, taken on the day of the yellow fever booster vaccination. The CDR3: CASSGGTATNEKLFF. The CDR3 DNA is TGCGCCAGCAGCGGTGGGACAGCAACTAATGAAAAACTGTTTTTT. The variable domain in full, completed from reference TRBV5-1 and TRBJ1-4, reads KAGVTQTPRYLIKTRGQQVTLSCSPISGHRSVSWYQQTPGQGLQFLFEYFSETQRNKGNFPGRFSGRQFSNSRSEMNVSTLELGDSALYLCASSGGTATNEKLFFGSGTQLSVL.